This T cell receptor (beta chain) was sequenced during a study of cytomegalovirus exposure and HLA in healthy donors. General study points: Cytomegalovirus-associated status was assigned to some 160 TCR beta chains.

The CDR3 runs 14 residues. With V trimmed by 4 bases and J by 4 bases, 1 base remained unmatched. Germline CDR1 is SEHNR and CDR2 is FQNEAQ (reference sequence). This clone was counted between two and nine times. The antigen is not known. In the PCR, 60 Vbeta and 13 Jbeta primers were used. Assay: immunoSEQ multiplex PCR; the TCRdb copy retains only in-frame clones and omits some. This table holds roughly 130,000 clones, just over 70% found once. V usage is TRBV7-9 and J usage is TRBJ2-1; 10 bases line up with TRBD1. The receptor was isolated from a woman aged 55-69 years in good health and CMV-seropositive. The source material was PBMCs. The CDR3 DNA reads as TGTGCCAGCAGCTGGGGACAGGGGTACAATGAGCAGTTCTTC. This encodes CASSWGQGYNEQFF.